This is a list of T cell receptor beta chains from one sample in a study of T cells in Graves' hyperthyroidism and ophthalmopathy. A single record per CDR3 protein comes from TCRdb applying MiXCR to the multiplex PCR reads. The table lists approximately 610,000 distinct CDR3 sequences, 14% to 15% of them singletons, with roughly 4.5% in the top ten. Sequencing input: blood. The receptors were gathered from a woman aged 40 to 50 with Graves' ophthalmopathy. The CDR3 runs from the conserved cysteine through the conserved F or W. D genes are given only for firm matches. Rows give clone size only sometimes, using once, few, many, or a class for an expanded clone.

clone size	V gene	D gene	J gene	CDR3 protein	CDR3 DNA
NA	TRBV14	NA	TRBJ2-7	CASSQLGGSYEQYF	TGTGCCAGCAGCCAACTGGGGGGCTCCTACGAGCAGTACTTC
few	TRBV5-1	NA	TRBJ2-7	CASSRTFDEQYF	TGCGCCAGCAGCCGGACTTTTGACGAGCAGTACTTC
many	TRBV27	NA	TRBJ1-3	CASSLSRVGNTIYF	TGTGCCAGCAGTTTGTCCAGGGTTGGAAACACCATATATTTT
many	TRBV11-2	NA	TRBJ2-2	CASSSRRAGELFF	TGTGCCAGCAGCTCTCGTAGGGCCGGGGAGCTGTTTTTT
many	TRBV10-3	NA	TRBJ1-1	CAISDDDKNTEAFF	TGTGCCATCAGTGACGACGACAAGAACACTGAAGCTTTCTTT
NA	TRBV4-2	TRBD2	TRBJ2-2	CASSPQAGSQAGELFF	TGTGCCAGCAGCCCTCAAGCGGGATCCCAGGCCGGGGAGCTGTTTTTT
many	TRBV29-1	NA	TRBJ2-2	CSFRQTNTGELFF	TGCAGCTTTCGACAGACAAACACCGGGGAGCTGTTTTTT
NA	TRBV12-5	TRBD1	TRBJ2-7	CASGLADRGILPYEQYF	TGTGCTAGTGGTTTGGCGGACAGGGGTATCCTTCCCTACGAGCAGTACTTC
NA	TRBV6-4	TRBD1	TRBJ1-1	CASSADGTVNTEAFF	TGTGCCAGCAGTGCAGACGGGACAGTGAACACTGAAGCTTTCTTT
many	TRBV6-1	NA	TRBJ2-7	CASSEIVIYEQYF	TGTGCCAGCAGTGAAATAGTTATCTACGAGCAGTACTTC
many	TRBV18	TRBD2	TRBJ2-5	CASSQREANQETQYF	TGTGCCAGCTCACAACGGGAGGCGAATCAAGAGACCCAGTACTTC